This record concerns one T cell receptor (beta chain) sequence. The CDR3 loop spans 13 amino acids. J lost 8 bases, V lost 6 bases, and 6 bases had no gene match. The germline gives CDR1 KGHDR, CDR2 SFDVKD. The method was immunoSEQ multiplex PCR; TCRdb's version includes in-frame clones alone and lacks a portion of them. The sample has around 88,000 clones, roughly 88% seen once. The record originates from a study of T cell responses to AZD1222 COVID-19 vaccine. Whole-study context: Second-dose timings of about 4 or about 12 weeks were pooled.

The chain links TRBV24-1 to TRBJ2-1; 7 bases are a match to TRBD2. The TCR sequence derives from an adult in good health. Sequencing was performed on peripheral blood, taken on day 0 of AZD1222 vaccination. The CDR3 reads CATSLGEGDEQFF. CDR3 bases: TGTGCCACCAGTTTGGGGGAGGGCGATGAGCAGTTCTTC.